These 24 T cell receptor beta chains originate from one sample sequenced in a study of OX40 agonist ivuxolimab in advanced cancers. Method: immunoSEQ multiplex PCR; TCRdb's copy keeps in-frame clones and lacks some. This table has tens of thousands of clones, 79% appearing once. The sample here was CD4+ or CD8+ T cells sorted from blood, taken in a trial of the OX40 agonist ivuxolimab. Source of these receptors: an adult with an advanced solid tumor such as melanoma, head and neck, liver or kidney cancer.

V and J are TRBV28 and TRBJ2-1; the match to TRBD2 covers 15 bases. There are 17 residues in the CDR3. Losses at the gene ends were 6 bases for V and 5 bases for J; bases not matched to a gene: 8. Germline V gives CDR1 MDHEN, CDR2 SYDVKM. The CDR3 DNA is TGTGCCAGCAGCTCCGGGACTAGCGGGAGGCAACACAATGAGCAGTTCTTC. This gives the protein CASSSGTSGRQHNEQFF.

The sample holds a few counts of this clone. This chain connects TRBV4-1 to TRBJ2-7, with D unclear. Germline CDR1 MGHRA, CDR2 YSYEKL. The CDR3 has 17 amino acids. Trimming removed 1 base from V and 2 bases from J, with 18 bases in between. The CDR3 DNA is TGCGCCAGCAGCCAAGCCCCATTCACAGAACTAACCTACGAGCAGTACTTC. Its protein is CASSQAPFTELTYEQYF.

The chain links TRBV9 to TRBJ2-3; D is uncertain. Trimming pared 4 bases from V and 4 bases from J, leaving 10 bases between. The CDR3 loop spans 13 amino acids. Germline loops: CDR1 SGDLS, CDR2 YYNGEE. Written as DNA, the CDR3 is TGTGCCAGCAGCCTCAGCCCCCCAGATACGCAGTATTTT. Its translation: CASSLSPPDTQYF. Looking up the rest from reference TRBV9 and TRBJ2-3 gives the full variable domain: DSGVTQTPKHLITATGQRVTLRCSPRSGDLSVYWYQQSLDQGLQFLIQYYNGEERAKGNILERFSAQQFPDLHSELNLSSLELGDSALYFCASSLSPPDTQYFGPGTRLTVL.

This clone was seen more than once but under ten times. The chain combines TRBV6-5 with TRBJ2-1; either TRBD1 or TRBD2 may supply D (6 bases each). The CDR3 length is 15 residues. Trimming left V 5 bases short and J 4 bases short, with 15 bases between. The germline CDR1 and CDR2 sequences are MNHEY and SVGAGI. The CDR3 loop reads CASSRGEIGYNEQFF. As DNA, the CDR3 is TGTGCCAGCAGTAGGGGGGAGATTGGGTACAATGAGCAGTTCTTC.

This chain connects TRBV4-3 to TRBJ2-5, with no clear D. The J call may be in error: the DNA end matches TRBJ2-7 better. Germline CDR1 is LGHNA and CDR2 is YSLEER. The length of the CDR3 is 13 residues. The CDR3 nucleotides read TGCGCCAGCAGCCAAGGGGCCAGCTACGAGCAGTACTTC. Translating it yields CASSQGASYEQYF.

The CDR3 DNA reads as TGTGCCAGCAGCTCCCCTCCGAGGTACGAGCAGTACTTC. Its protein product is CASSSPPRYEQYF. The chain uses TRBV7-2 and TRBJ2-7, with D unclear. The germline V gene encodes CDR1 SGHTA and CDR2 FQGNSA. Trimming took off 4 bases at V and 4 bases at J, with 11 bases between the two ends. The CDR3 length is 13 residues.

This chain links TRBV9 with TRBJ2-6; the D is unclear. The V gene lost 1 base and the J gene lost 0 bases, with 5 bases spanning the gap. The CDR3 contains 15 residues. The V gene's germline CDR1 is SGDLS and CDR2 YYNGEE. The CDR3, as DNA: TGTGCCAGCAGCGTATTGATCTCTGGGGCCAACGTCCTGACTTTC. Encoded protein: CASSVLISGANVLTF.

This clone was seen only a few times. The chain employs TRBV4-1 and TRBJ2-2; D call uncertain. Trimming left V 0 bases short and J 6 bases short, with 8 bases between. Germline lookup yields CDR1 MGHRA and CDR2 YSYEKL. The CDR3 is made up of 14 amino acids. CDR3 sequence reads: CASSQDFGPGELFF. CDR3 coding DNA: TGCGCCAGCAGCCAAGATTTTGGCCCCGGGGAGCTGTTTTTT.

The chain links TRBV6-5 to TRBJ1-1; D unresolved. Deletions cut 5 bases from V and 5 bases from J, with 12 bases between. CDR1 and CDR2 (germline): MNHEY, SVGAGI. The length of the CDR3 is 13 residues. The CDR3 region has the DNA TGTGCCAGCAGTCGCAGAGACGGAACTGAAGCTTTCTTT. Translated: CASSRRDGTEAFF.

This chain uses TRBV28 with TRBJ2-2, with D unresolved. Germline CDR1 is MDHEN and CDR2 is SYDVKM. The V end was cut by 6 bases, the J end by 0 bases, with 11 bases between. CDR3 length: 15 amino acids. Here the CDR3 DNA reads TGTGCCAGCAGCCTTGGAATCGCGAACACCGGGGAGCTGTTTTTT. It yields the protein CASSLGIANTGELFF.

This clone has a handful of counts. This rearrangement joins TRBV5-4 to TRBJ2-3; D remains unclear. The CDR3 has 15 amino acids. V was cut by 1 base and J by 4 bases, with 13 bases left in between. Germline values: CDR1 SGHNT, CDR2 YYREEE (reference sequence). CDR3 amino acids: CASSLPGGSADTQYF. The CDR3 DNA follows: TGTGCCAGCAGCTTGCCTGGTGGGTCCGCAGATACGCAGTATTTT.

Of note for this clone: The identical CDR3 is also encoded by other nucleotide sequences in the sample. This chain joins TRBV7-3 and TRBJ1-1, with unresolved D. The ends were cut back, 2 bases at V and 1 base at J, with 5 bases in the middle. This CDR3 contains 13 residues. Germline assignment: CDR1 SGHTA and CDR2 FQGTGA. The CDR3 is CASSLGENTEAFF. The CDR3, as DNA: TGTGCCAGCAGCTTAGGGGAGAACACTGAAGCTTTCTTT.

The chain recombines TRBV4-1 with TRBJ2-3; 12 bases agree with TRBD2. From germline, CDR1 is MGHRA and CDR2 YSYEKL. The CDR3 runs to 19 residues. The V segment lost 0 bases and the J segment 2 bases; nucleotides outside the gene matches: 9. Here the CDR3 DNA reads TGCGCCAGCAGCCAAGATCGGCTAGCGGGGGGGCCTTCCACAGATACGCAGTATTTT. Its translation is CASSQDRLAGGPSTDTQYF.

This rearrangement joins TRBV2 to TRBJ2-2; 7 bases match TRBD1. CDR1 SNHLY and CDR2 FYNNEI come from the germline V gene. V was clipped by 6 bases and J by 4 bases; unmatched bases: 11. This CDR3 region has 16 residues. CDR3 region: CASSPEATGVTGELFF. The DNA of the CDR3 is TGTGCCAGCAGCCCCGAAGCCACAGGGGTCACCGGGGAGCTGTTTTTT.

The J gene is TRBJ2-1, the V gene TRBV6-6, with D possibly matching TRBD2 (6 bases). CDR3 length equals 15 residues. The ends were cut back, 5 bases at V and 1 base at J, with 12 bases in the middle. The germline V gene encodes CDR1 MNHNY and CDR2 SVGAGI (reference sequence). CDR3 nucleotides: TGTGCCAGCAGTCCCTTAGCGGCATCCTACAATGAGCAGTTCTTC. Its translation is CASSPLAASYNEQFF.

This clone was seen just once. CDR3 coding DNA: TGTGCCAGCAGCTCCGACAGGTTCCCGACCTACGAGCAGTACTTC. Protein product: CASSSDRFPTYEQYF. The chain carries TRBV5-4 and TRBJ2-7; perhaps TRBD1 as D (6 bases). The CDR3 is made up of 15 amino acids. Trimming removed 3 bases from V and 2 bases from J, with 15 bases in between. Germline V gene lookup returns CDR1 SGHNT and CDR2 YYREEE (reference sequence).

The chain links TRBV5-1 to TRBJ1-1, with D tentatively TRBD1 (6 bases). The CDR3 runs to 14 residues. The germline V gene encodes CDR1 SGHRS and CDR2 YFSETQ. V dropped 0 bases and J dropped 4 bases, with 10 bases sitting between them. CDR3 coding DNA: TGCGCCAGCAGCTTGGTGGACAGCGGCACTGAAGCTTTCTTT. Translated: CASSLVDSGTEAFF.

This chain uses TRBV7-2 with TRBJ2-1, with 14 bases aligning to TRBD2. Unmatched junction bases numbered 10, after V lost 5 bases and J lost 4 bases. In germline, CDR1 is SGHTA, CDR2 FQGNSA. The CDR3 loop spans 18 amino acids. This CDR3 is CASSLRLAGGFYYNEQFF. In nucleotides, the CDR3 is TGTGCCAGCAGCCTTAGACTAGCGGGAGGGTTCTATTACAATGAGCAGTTCTTC.

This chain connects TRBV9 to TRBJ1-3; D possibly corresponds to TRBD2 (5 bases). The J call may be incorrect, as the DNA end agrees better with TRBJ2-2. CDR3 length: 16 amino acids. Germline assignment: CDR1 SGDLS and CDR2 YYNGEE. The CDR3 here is CASSVLGVWNTGELFF. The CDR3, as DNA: TGTGCCAGCAGCGTACTGGGAGTGTGGAACACCGGGGAGCTGTTTTTT.

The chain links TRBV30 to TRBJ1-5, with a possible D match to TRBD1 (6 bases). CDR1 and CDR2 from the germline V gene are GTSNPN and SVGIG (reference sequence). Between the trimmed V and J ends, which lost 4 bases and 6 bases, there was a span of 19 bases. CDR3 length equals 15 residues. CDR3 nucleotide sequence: TGTGCCTGGACCCCGTTGGGGGGGCGGTCTCAGCCCCAGCATTTT. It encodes CAWTPLGGRSQPQHF.

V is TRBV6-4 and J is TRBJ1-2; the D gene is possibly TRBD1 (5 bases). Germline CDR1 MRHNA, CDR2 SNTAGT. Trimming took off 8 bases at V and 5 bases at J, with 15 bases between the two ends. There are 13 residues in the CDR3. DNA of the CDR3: TGTGCCAGCTCCCTTGGGGGGGAGTATGGCTACACCTTC. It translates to CASSLGGEYGYTF.

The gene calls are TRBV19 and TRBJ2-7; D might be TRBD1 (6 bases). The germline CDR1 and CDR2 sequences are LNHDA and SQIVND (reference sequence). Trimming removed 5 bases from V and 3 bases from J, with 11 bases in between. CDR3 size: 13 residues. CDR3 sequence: CASSLQGSYEQYF. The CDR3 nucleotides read TGTGCCAGTAGTCTGCAGGGGAGCTACGAGCAGTACTTC. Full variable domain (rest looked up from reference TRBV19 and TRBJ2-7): DGGITQSPKYLFRKEGQNVTLSCEQNLNHDAMYWYRQDPGQGLRLIYYSQIVNDFQKGDIAEGYSVSREKKESFPLTVTSAQKNPTAFYLCASSLQGSYEQYFGPGTRLTVT.

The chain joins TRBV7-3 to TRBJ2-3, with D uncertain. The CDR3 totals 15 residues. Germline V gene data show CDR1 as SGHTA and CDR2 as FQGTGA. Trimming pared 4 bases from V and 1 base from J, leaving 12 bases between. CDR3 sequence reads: CASSSGFTGTDTQYF. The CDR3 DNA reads TGTGCCAGCAGCTCCGGGTTTACAGGCACAGATACGCAGTATTTT.

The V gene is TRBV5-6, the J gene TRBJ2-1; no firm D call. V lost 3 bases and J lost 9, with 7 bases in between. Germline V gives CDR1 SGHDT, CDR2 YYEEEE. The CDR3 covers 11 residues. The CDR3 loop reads CASSSFSEQFF. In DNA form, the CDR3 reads TGTGCCAGCAGCTCCTTTAGTGAGCAGTTCTTC.